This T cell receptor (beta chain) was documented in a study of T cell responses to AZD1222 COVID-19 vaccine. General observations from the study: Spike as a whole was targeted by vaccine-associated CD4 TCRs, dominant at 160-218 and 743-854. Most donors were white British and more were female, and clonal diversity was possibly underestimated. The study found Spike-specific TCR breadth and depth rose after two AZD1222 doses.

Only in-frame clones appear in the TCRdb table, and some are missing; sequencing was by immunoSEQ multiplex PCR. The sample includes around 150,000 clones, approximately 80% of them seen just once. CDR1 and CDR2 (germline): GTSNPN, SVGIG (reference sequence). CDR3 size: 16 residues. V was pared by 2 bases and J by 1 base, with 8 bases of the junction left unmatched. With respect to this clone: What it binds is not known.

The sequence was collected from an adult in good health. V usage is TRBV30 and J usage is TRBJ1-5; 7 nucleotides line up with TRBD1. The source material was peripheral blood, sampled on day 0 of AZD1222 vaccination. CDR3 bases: TGTGCCTGGAGTCCCGCAGGGGGTGTCAGCAATCAGCCCCAGCATTTT. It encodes CAWSPAGGVSNQPQHF.